The rows below give T cell receptor beta chains drawn from one sample of a study of CD8+ T cells in alopecia areata. Here immunoSEQ multiplex PCR was the method, and the copy in TCRdb shows in-frame clones only, minus some. Here the sample spans about 200,000 clones, 56% being singletons. The specimen sequenced was CD8+ T cells sorted from blood. These receptors were taken from a human donor in good health. Each CDR3 is given with its conserved first and last residue. The D gene is left open where the match is weak. Size is omitted from some rows. Given values are once, few, many or a class for expanded clones.

>TRBV25-1|few|TRBJ1-2|TRBD1
TGTGCCAGCAGTCAATGGGACAGGGTGCATGGCTACACCTTC
CASSQWDRVHGYTF
>TRBV15|.|TRBJ2-7|TRBD1
TGTGCCACCTCGGGACAGGGAGCCGAGCAGTACTTC
CATSGQGAEQYF
>TRBV29-1|.|TRBJ2-2|.
TGCAGCGTTGCTCGGGGGAACACCGGGGAGCTGTTTTTT
CSVARGNTGELFF
>TRBV7-6|once|TRBJ2-7|.
TGTGCCAGCAGCACTGGACTACCCTACGAGCAGTACTTC
CASSTGLPYEQYF
>TRBV20-1|.|TRBJ2-2|.
TGCAGTGTGAATCCCACCGGGGAGCTGTTTTTT
CSVNPTGELFF
>TRBV30|.|TRBJ2-7|.
TGTGCCTGGAGTTCAGGGTATTCCTACGAGCAGTACTTC
CAWSSGYSYEQYF
>TRBV30|few|TRBJ2-5|TRBD2
TGTGCCTGGAGTGGGACTAGCGGATCACAAGAGACCCAGTACTTC
CAWSGTSGSQETQYF
>TRBV12-5|.|TRBJ2-7|.
TGTGCTAGTGGCCTGCGGCCGGCCGAGCAGTACTTC
CASGLRPAEQYF
>TRBV13|few|TRBJ2-2|.
TGTGCCAGCAGCCTTGGGAGCACCGGGGAGCTGTTTTTT
CASSLGSTGELFF
>TRBV5-6|.|TRBJ2-3|.
TGTGCCAGCAGCTTGGAATCGGGTCTCCGGGAGCAGTATTTT
CASSLESGLREQYF
>TRBV25-1|few|TRBJ1-2|.
TGTGCCAGCAGTGAAGGCACGTGGGGCTACACCTTC
CASSEGTWGYTF